Listed below are T cell receptor beta chains from one sample, sequenced in a study of spatial heterogeneity in lung cancer. Each CDR3 protein is one row after TCRdb ran MiXCR on the 5' RACE reads. This repertoire shows tens of thousands of distinct CDR3 sequences, 5.2% found once; its top ten account for 25% to 35%. Sequencing was performed on PBMCs, taken at surgery. All receptors derive from a female donor with early-stage non-small cell lung cancer. Each CDR3 is given with its conserved first and last residue. The D gene is left open where the match is weak. Expanded clones get a size class; other rows say once, few or many, or leave the size out.

TRBJ2-2 TRBV11-2 few - TGTGCCAGCAGCTTAGATTGGAACACCGGGGAGCTGTTTTTT CASSLDWNTGELFF
TRBJ2-1 TRBV12-3/TRBV12-4 many - TGTGCCAGCAGTTACTTTGGCGGGACCAATGAGCAGTTCTTC CASSYFGGTNEQFF
TRBJ2-3 TRBV7-9 many - TGTGCCAGCAGTCCCACGTCTAGCGCAGATACGCAGTATTTT CASSPTSSADTQYF
TRBJ2-6 TRBV11-2 many TRBD1 TGTGGGATGAGGACAGGGGATTCAGGGGCCAACGTCCTGACTTTC CGMRTGDSGANVLTF
TRBJ1-1 TRBV7-9 many TRBD1 TGTGCCAGCAGCTTAGCGCTAGGGACAGGGAGGGCCACTGAAGCTTTCTTT CASSLALGTGRATEAFF
TRBJ1-6 TRBV2 many - TGTGCCAGCAGTGTTGAGGGGCGGAATAGTTCACCCCTCCACTTT CASSVEGRNSSPLHF
TRBJ2-1 TRBV19 many TRBD2 TGTGCCAGTAGTATGGGGCGGGGGGCCTACAATGAGCAGTTCTTC CASSMGRGAYNEQFF
TRBJ2-1 TRBV5-4 many TRBD2 TGTGCCAGCAGCCCCGGACTAGTCGGGGCTAATGAGCAGTTCTTC CASSPGLVGANEQFF
TRBJ1-5 TRBV12-3/TRBV12-4 many - TGTGCCAGCAGTCAAGAACGGACCCGACCCGGTCAGCCCCAGCATTTT CASSQERTRPGQPQHF
TRBJ1-1 TRBV20-1 many - TGCAGTGCTGTTCAATCCGAAGCTTTCTTT CSAVQSEAFF
TRBJ2-2 TRBV5-6 many TRBD2 TGTGCCAGCAGCAAACTAGCGGGGAACACCGGGGAGCTGTTTTTT CASSKLAGNTGELFF
TRBJ2-7 TRBV7-2 - TRBD2 TGTGCCAGCAGCCGTACTAGCGGGAGGCCCTACGAGCAGTACTTC CASSRTSGRPYEQYF
TRBJ2-3 TRBV6-1 many - TGTGCCAGCAGTGTCCGGACTGGGGACACAGATACGCAGTATTTT CASSVRTGDTDTQYF
TRBJ2-7 TRBV7-8 many - TGTGCCAGCAGCTCCAACAGGGTCGGTTACCTCGAGCAGTACTTC CASSSNRVGYLEQYF
TRBJ2-2 TRBV3-1 many - TGTGCCAGCAGCCAAAGGGGTGCCGGGGAGCTGTTTTTT CASSQRGAGELFF
TRBJ2-3 TRBV20-1 - TRBD2 TGCAGTGCTAGAGCCCAGCGGGACACAGATACGCAGTATTTT CSARAQRDTDTQYF
TRBJ2-2 TRBV4-3 - - TGCGCCAGCAGCCCTGGGACCGGTTTATACGGGGAGCTGTTTTTT CASSPGTGLYGELFF
TRBJ2-5 TRBV5-1 many TRBD2 TGCGCCAGCAGCTGGGGAGGGCCACAGGAGACCCAGTACTTC CASSWGGPQETQYF
TRBJ2-6 TRBV6-5 many - TGTGCCAGCAGTTATGGGGCTGGGGCCAACGTCCTGACTTTC CASSYGAGANVLTF
TRBJ2-2 TRBV24-1 many - TGTGCCACCTCGGAGGGGATAAACACCGGGGAGCTGTTTTTT CATSEGINTGELFF
TRBJ2-2 TRBV30 - - TGTGCCTGGAGTGCGGGACACCCCACCGGGGAGCTGTTTTTT CAWSAGHPTGELFF
TRBJ2-7 TRBV7-2 many - TGTGCCAGCAGCTCCAATCCAGGAAAGCAGTACTTC CASSSNPGKQYF
TRBJ2-4 TRBV4-3 many - TGCGCCAGCAGCCAGAACCCGAGCGGCAGGGGCATTCAGTACTTC CASSQNPSGRGIQYF
TRBJ2-1 TRBV28 - TRBD2 TGTGCCAGCAGTACACGCTGGACTAGCGGGAGGGAGGCCTACAATGAGCAGTTCTTC CASSTRWTSGREAYNEQFF
TRBJ2-7 TRBV12-3/TRBV12-4 - - TGTGCCAGCGGGGGACTTAAGGGCCCATCGGAGCAGTACTTC CASGGLKGPSEQYF
TRBJ1-6 TRBV2 many - TGTGCCAGCAGTGAGATCATTTCACCCCTCCACTTT CASSEIISPLHF
TRBJ1-5 TRBV28 many - TGTGCCAGCAGTTTATTCTTGCAGGGTGTGCGGCCCCAGCATTTT CASSLFLQGVRPQHF
TRBJ2-5 TRBV9 - TRBD1 TGTGCCAGCAGCGTAGCCGGACAGGGAACCCTAGGAACCCAGTACTTC CASSVAGQGTLGTQYF
TRBJ2-7 TRBV11-2 few - TGTGCCAGCAGCCCCTGGGGACTGCGAGACTCCTACGAGCAGTACTTC CASSPWGLRDSYEQYF
TRBJ2-1 TRBV29-1 - - TGCAGCGTTCAGACAGCGACCTACAATGAGCAGTTCTTC CSVQTATYNEQFF
TRBJ2-1 TRBV7-6 many - TGTGCCAGCAGCCTTCGCCGGGTCGACAGAGGGAATGAGCAGTTCTTC CASSLRRVDRGNEQFF
TRBJ1-6 TRBV20-1 many - TGCAGTGCTAGGGGCGGACGAGATTCACCCCTCCACTTT CSARGGRDSPLHF
TRBJ2-2 TRBV18 many - TGTGCCAGCTCACCGCGGACCGCGAACACCGGGGAGCTGTTTTTT CASSPRTANTGELFF
TRBJ1-1 TRBV7-9 many - TGTGCCAGCAGCTTAGTACGAGGGCAGAACACTGAAGCTTTCTTT CASSLVRGQNTEAFF
TRBJ2-1 TRBV5-4 - - TGTGCCAGCAGCTTGGAATGGGACCAGTACAATGAGCAGTTCTTC CASSLEWDQYNEQFF
TRBJ2-4 TRBV10-3 few - TGTGCCATCAGTGATTCGGGGCGGGCGGTCATTCAGTACTTC CAISDSGRAVIQYF
TRBJ2-3 TRBV30 many - TGTGCCTGGAGTGTGGGGGGCTCAGATACGCAGTATTTT CAWSVGGSDTQYF
TRBJ1-1 TRBV28 - TRBD1 TGTGCCAGCAGCTTAGGGTTGGGCAGGGGGGTCACGGCCGGAGCTTTCTTT CASSLGLGRGVTAGAFF
TRBJ2-3 TRBV20-1 many TRBD2 TGCAGTGCTAGAGGACTAGCGGAGGGGCGGGTCACAGATACGCAGTATTTT CSARGLAEGRVTDTQYF
TRBJ2-3 TRBV10-3 - - TGTGCCACGACTTTGGTGAGCACAGATACGCAGTATTTT CATTLVSTDTQYF
TRBJ2-7 TRBV6-1 many TRBD1 TGTGCCAGCAGTTACCGACAGGGGCCTCCTTACGAGCAGTACTTC CASSYRQGPPYEQYF
TRBJ1-6 TRBV12-3/TRBV12-4 few - TGTGCCAGCAGTTTCTTGGCAGGGGAATCACCCCTCCACTTT CASSFLAGESPLHF
TRBJ1-2 TRBV5-1 few - TGCGCCAGCAGCTCGGGGGTCGATCAAGGTTATGGCTACACCTTC CASSSGVDQGYGYTF
TRBJ2-7 TRBV20-1 many - TGCAGTGCCCAATGGCCGGACAATGCGCAGTACTTC CSAQWPDNAQYF
TRBJ1-4 TRBV5-1 many - TGCGCCAGCAGCTTGGGTTTGGGATTAACTAATGAAAAACTGTTTTTT CASSLGLGLTNEKLFF
TRBJ2-4 TRBV5-1 many - TGCGCCAGCAGCTTGGCGGGTGAAAACATTCAGTACTTC CASSLAGENIQYF
TRBJ2-7 TRBV2 many TRBD1 TGTGCCAGCGGACAGGAAGGGAACGAGCAGTACTTC CASGQEGNEQYF
TRBJ2-1 TRBV2 many TRBD2 TGTGCCAGCAGGGGGACTAGCGGGGCTAATGAGCAGTTCTTC CASRGTSGANEQFF
TRBJ1-2 TRBV6-2/TRBV6-3 many - TGTGCCAGCAGTTCCCCGAACCCGGTCTATGGCTACACCTTC CASSSPNPVYGYTF
TRBJ1-1 TRBV25-1 many - TGTGCCAGCAGTTCCCAGGCGAACACTGAAGCTTTCTTT CASSSQANTEAFF
TRBJ1-2 TRBV6-5 few TRBD1 TGTGCCAGCAGTTACGACGAGACAGGGGGAAACCGTGGCTACACCTTC CASSYDETGGNRGYTF
TRBJ2-7 TRBV3-1 - TRBD2 TGTGCCAGCAGCCGCGGACTAGCGGGGGGACCCTCCAACGAGCAGTACTTC CASSRGLAGGPSNEQYF
TRBJ1-6 TRBV7-3 many TRBD1 TGTGCCAGCAGCAGGACCGGGACAGAAGATTCACCCCTCCACTTT CASSRTGTEDSPLHF
TRBJ1-2 TRBV6-1 many TRBD1 TGTGCCAGCAGTGAGGGTCCCGGGACAGGGTTCGACGGCTACACCTTC CASSEGPGTGFDGYTF
TRBJ1-1 TRBV28 many - TGTGCCAGCAGTTTAATCCCGAACACTGAAGCTTTCTTT CASSLIPNTEAFF